These 27 T cell receptor beta chains were all obtained from the same sample, sequenced in a study of regulatory T cells in long-lasting Graves disease. Time point given: persistent/refractory GD, antithyroid drugs over 5 years with positive TRAb. From RNA extracted from PBMCs, the TCR library was made. For TCR beta, libraries came from iRepertoire HTBI primers and Arm-PCR of CDR3 regions. MiXCR was run by TCRdb on the multiplex PCR reads, yielding one entry per CDR3 protein. The sample lists roughly 360,000 distinct CDR3 sequences, roughly 24% occurring once. Sample: peripheral blood mononuclear cells (PBMCs), taken when the disease was refractory, from a patient treated with antithyroid drugs. Source of these receptors: a middle-aged woman with Graves disease.

Ten or more counts support this clonotype. V and J are TRBV19 and TRBJ1-2; no clear D gene. V was trimmed by 5 bases and J by 8 bases, leaving 30 bases between them. From germline, CDR1 is LNHDA and CDR2 SQIVND (reference sequence). This CDR3 spans 18 amino acids. The CDR3 bases are TGTGCCAGTAGTCTACAAGGGAACGATGGATCACCCACTAAGGGCTACACCTTC. Translation: CASSLQGNDGSPTKGYTF.

The chain is built from TRBV20-1 and TRBJ2-7; 9 bases line up with TRBD1. J lost 4 bases, V lost 4 bases, and 5 bases had no gene match. This CDR3 is 13 amino acids long. Germline assignment: CDR1 DFQATT and CDR2 SNEGSKA (reference sequence). CDR3 region: CSATGTGYYEQYF. In DNA form, the CDR3 reads TGCAGTGCTACCGGGACAGGGTATTACGAGCAGTACTTC.

The chain employs TRBV11-2 and TRBJ2-7, with D possibly TRBD2 on 6 matching bases. In germline, CDR1 is SGHAT, CDR2 FQNNGV. The CDR3 sequence is 15 residues long. V was clipped by 4 bases and J by 7 bases, with 20 bases between them. CDR3 in amino acids: CASSSSKGFGGEQYF. CDR3 DNA sequence: TGTGCCAGCAGCTCCTCAAAGGGGTTCGGGGGAGAGCAGTACTTC.

This clonotype was observed many times. The chain joins TRBV12-3 or TRBV12-4 to TRBJ1-5, with unresolved D. V lost 5 bases, J lost 3 bases, and 8 bases lay in between. The CDR3 covers 13 residues. The DNA for the CDR3 is TGTGCCAGCAGTCTTCGTCACAATCAGCCCCAGCATTTT. This codes for CASSLRHNQPQHF.

In its sample, this clonotype was seen many times. The chain couples TRBV27 to TRBJ1-1, with TRBD1 identical over 9 bases. The J segment lost 5 bases and the V segment lost 5 bases, leaving 6 bases of the junction unmatched. Germline lookup yields CDR1 MNHEY and CDR2 SMNVEV (reference sequence). CDR3 length equals 14 residues. In DNA form, the CDR3 reads TGTGCCAGCAGTAAGGACAGGGGAGGAACTGAAGCTTTCTTT. Translated: CASSKDRGGTEAFF.

As concerns this clonotype: It may be a read error: a sequence one base away is much more abundant. The chain uses TRBV20-1 and TRBJ1-4; D is ambiguous. This CDR3 is built from 15 residues. Germline V gene lookup returns CDR1 DFQATT and CDR2 SNEGSKA (reference sequence). The CDR3 reads CSADLRDATKEKLFF. For the CDR3, the DNA is TGCAGTGCCGACCTTCGCGACGCAACTAAAGAAAAACTGTTTTTT.

This clonotype was seen ten or more times. The chain carries TRBV7-3 and TRBJ1-1, with D unclear. Trimming pared 3 bases from V and 2 bases from J, leaving 7 bases between. The CDR3 is 13 residues long. In germline, CDR1 is SGHTA, CDR2 FQGTGA. The CDR3 here is CASSFNTNTEAFF. The DNA of the CDR3 is TGTGCCAGCAGCTTTAACACAAACACTGAAGCTTTCTTT.

This clonotype came up many times. The chain combines TRBV9 with TRBJ2-7, with D possibly being TRBD2 (5 bases). There are 14 residues in the CDR3. Germline values: CDR1 SGDLS, CDR2 YYNGEE. The ends were cut back, 1 base at V and 6 bases at J, with 14 bases in the middle. The CDR3 sequence: CASSVNVKGGEQYF. CDR3 nucleotide sequence: TGTGCCAGCAGCGTAAACGTAAAAGGAGGCGAGCAGTACTTC. The full variable domain, rest sourced from reference TRBV9 and TRBJ2-7, is DSGVTQTPKHLITATGQRVTLRCSPRSGDLSVYWYQQSLDQGLQFLIQYYNGEERAKGNILERFSAQQFPDLHSELNLSSLELGDSALYFCASSVNVKGGEQYFGPGTRLTVT.

This clonotype was seen ten or more times. The chain has TRBV28 and TRBJ2-5; perhaps TRBD2 as D (7 bases). Per the germline V gene, CDR1 is MDHEN and CDR2 is SYDVKM. This CDR3 is 16 amino acids long. V gave up 2 bases and J gave up 3 bases, with 16 bases separating them. DNA of the CDR3: TGTGCCAGCAGTTTACCTTGGGGGCGGGAGAAAGAGACCCAGTACTTC. As protein: CASSLPWGREKETQYF.

This clonotype was counted only a few times. The chain is built from TRBV20-1 and TRBJ2-2, with unresolved D. Trimming cost V 1 base and J 4 bases, with 4 bases left between them. The CDR3 runs 12 residues. CDR1 is DFQATT, CDR2 SNEGSKA, per germline (reference sequence). DNA for the CDR3: TGCAGTGCTAGAGGGAGCACCGGGGAGCTGTTTTTT. This sequence encodes CSARGSTGELFF.

The CDR3 spells CASSQTPNEKLFF. The DNA of the CDR3 is TGTGCCAGTAGCCAGACTCCTAATGAAAAACTGTTTTTT. The chain has TRBV19 and TRBJ1-4; no definite D call. Germline values: CDR1 LNHDA, CDR2 SQIVND (reference sequence). Trimming removed 6 bases at V and 3 bases at J, with 8 bases between. This CDR3 is 13 amino acids long.

The V and J genes are TRBV19 and TRBJ2-7, with 9 bases aligning to TRBD1. CDR3 length: 15 residues. J was trimmed by 1 base and V by 6 bases; bases with no gene match: 7. Germline values: CDR1 LNHDA, CDR2 SQIVND (reference sequence). The CDR3 loop is CASRDSGTGSYEQYF. The CDR3 DNA sequence: TGTGCCAGTAGGGACTCCGGGACAGGGTCCTACGAGCAGTACTTC.

This rearrangement joins TRBV29-1 to TRBJ2-5; D unclear. The germline V and J ends were trimmed by 7 bases and 3 bases, with 18 bases remaining between them. Germline V gene data show CDR1 as SQVTM and CDR2 as ANQGSEA. The CDR3 length is 14 residues. The CDR3 DNA reads TGCAGCGCCAGAAGAGGCAGAATTAAAGAGACCCAGTACTTC. As protein: CSARRGRIKETQYF.

This clonotype was counted only a few times. The chain has TRBV6-1 and TRBJ2-7; D is perhaps TRBD2 (6 bases). V shed 10 bases and J shed 4 bases, with 14 bases lying between them. Germline values: CDR1 MNHNS, CDR2 SASEGT. The CDR3 is 12 amino acids. In DNA, the CDR3 is TGTGCCATAGGGGACTGGGGTTACGAGCAGTACTTC. It encodes CAIGDWGYEQYF.

The chain employs TRBV5-8 and TRBJ2-7, with D possibly TRBD1 on 6 matching bases. Germline CDR1 SGHTS, CDR2 YDEGEE. Trimming took 4 bases from V and 1 from J, leaving 15 bases between them. The CDR3 is made up of 15 amino acids. The CDR3 nucleotides are TGTGCCAGCAGCCGCCAGGGGACGCGATCCTACGAGCAGTACTTC. It yields the protein CASSRQGTRSYEQYF. Together with reference TRBV5-8 and TRBJ2-7, the CDR3 gives the full variable domain: EAGVTQSPTHLIKTRGQQATLRCSPISGHTSVYWYQQALGLGLQFLLWYDEGEERNRGNFPPRFSGRQFPNYSSELNVNALELEDSALYLCASSRQGTRSYEQYFGPGTRLTVT.

The chain has TRBV5-1 and TRBJ2-3; unclear D gene. The CDR3 consists of 15 residues. With 1 base removed from V and 0 bases from J, the gap between germline ends came to 9 bases. Germline V gives CDR1 SGHRS, CDR2 YFSETQ. The CDR3 nucleotides are TGCGCCAGCAGCTTGCAGGATCCTAGCACAGATACGCAGTATTTT. Translation gives CASSLQDPSTDTQYF.

There are a few counts of this clonotype. V and J are TRBV20-1 and TRBJ2-7; D uncertain. Trimming left V 1 base short and J 6 bases short, with 10 bases between. The CDR3 is made up of 12 amino acids. Germline CDR1 and CDR2: DFQATT and SNEGSKA (reference sequence). The CDR3 nucleotides are TGCAGTGCTAGAGTCCACTTTCCCGAGCAGTACTTC. It translates to CSARVHFPEQYF.

The table lists this clonotype with a few counts. This chain uses TRBV20-1 with TRBJ2-5, with TRBD1 matching 7 bases. This CDR3 has 14 amino acids. Germline V gene sequence: CDR1 DFQATT, CDR2 SNEGSKA (reference sequence). Trimming took 5 bases from V and 5 from J; bases not matched to a gene: 11. CDR3 bases: TGCAGTGCTCCCCCCCGGACAGGACGCGAGACCCAGTACTTC. This translates into CSAPPRTGRETQYF.

Turning to this clonotype: A much larger clone is a single base away; this may be a read error. The chain carries TRBV2 and TRBJ1-1; the D gene is possibly TRBD1 (6 bases). CDR3 size: 17 residues. CDR1 and CDR2 from the germline V gene are SNHLY and FYNNEI. The V end was cut by 5 bases, the J end by 1 base, with 20 bases between. The CDR3 DNA is TGTGCCAGCAGTTTCGGGGGGCTCCTACTACGGAACACTGAAGCTTTCTTT. It yields the protein CASSFGGLLLRNTEAFF.

In this sample, this clonotype turned up many times. The V gene is TRBV28, the J gene TRBJ2-7; a possible D gene is TRBD1 (6 bases). This CDR3 contains 14 residues. CDR1 and CDR2 from the germline V gene are MDHEN and SYDVKM. V was shortened by 5 bases and J by 3 bases, with 14 bases between the two germline ends. CDR3 nucleotides: TGTGCCAGCAGTCGAGGGGGTCAAATCTACGAGCAGTACTTC. Amino acid sequence: CASSRGGQIYEQYF.

This clonotype was detected many times. The V and J genes are TRBV28 and TRBJ2-5, with D tentatively TRBD1 (5 bases). The germline V and J ends were trimmed by 5 bases and 2 bases, with 15 bases remaining between them. Germline-derived CDR1 and CDR2 are MDHEN and SYDVKM. The CDR3 is 15 amino acids. CDR3 bases: TGTGCCAGCAGTCGGACGACAGACCTTCAAGAGACCCAGTACTTC. Amino acid sequence: CASSRTTDLQETQYF.

This clonotype was seen only a few times. The chain links TRBV18 to TRBJ2-5; 13 positions agree with TRBD2. CDR3 length equals 15 residues. Unmatched junction bases numbered 4, after V lost 3 bases and J lost 6 bases. Germline CDR1 is KGHSH and CDR2 is LQKENI. The CDR3 region is CASSPGLAGDQTQYF. In DNA, the CDR3 is TGTGCCAGCTCACCTGGACTAGCGGGAGATCAGACCCAGTACTTC.

J is TRBJ2-5 and V is TRBV15, with 7 bases fitting TRBD1. After removal of 0 bases from V and 5 bases from J, the junction contained 3 bases not matched to a gene. CDR1 is LNHNV, CDR2 YYDKDF, per germline (reference sequence). CDR3 size: 14 residues. CDR3 nucleotide sequence: TGTGCCACCAGCAGAGATCAGGGGGAGGAGACCCAGTACTTC. It is translated as CATSRDQGEETQYF.

This clonotype was seen a handful of times. The CDR3 protein is CASSREGTVVNQPQHF. The CDR3, as DNA: TGTGCCAGCAGCAGGGAGGGGACAGTAGTTAATCAGCCCCAGCATTTT. The chain uses TRBV28 and TRBJ1-5; TRBD1 agrees at 7 bases. From germline, CDR1 is MDHEN and CDR2 SYDVKM. The CDR3 loop spans 16 amino acids. J lost 4 bases, V lost 6 bases, and 12 bases had no gene match.

This clonotype appeared a few times. In nucleotides, the CDR3 is TGTGCCAGTAGTATCGCGGGGAACTACGAGCAGTACTTC. Translating it yields CASSIAGNYEQYF. J is TRBJ2-7 and V is TRBV19; D possibly corresponds to TRBD2 (6 bases). The CDR3 extends over 13 amino acids. V was pared by 3 bases and J by 3 bases, with 9 bases between. Germline CDR1 is LNHDA and CDR2 is SQIVND (reference sequence).

This clonotype was seen a handful of times. The chain is built from TRBV6-1 and TRBJ1-6; perhaps TRBD1 as D (6 bases). The germline V and J ends were trimmed by 8 bases and 5 bases, with 13 bases remaining between them. Germline CDR1 MNHNS, CDR2 SASEGT. The CDR3 sequence is 14 residues long. Written as DNA, the CDR3 is TGTGCCAGCGGGCGGGACAACAATAATTCACCCCTCCACTTT. This gives the protein CASGRDNNNSPLHF.

The chain couples TRBV9 to TRBJ1-1, with 7 bases matching TRBD1. This CDR3 has 15 amino acids. V shed 3 bases, J shed 0 bases, and the junction held 5 bases outside the gene matches. Germline V gene lookup returns CDR1 SGDLS and CDR2 YYNGEE. The CDR3 is CASSAGQDLNTEAFF. CDR3 coding DNA: TGTGCCAGCAGCGCAGGACAGGATTTGAACACTGAAGCTTTCTTT.